These 6 T cell receptor beta chains came from one sample sequenced in a study of shared clonotypes between healthy human individuals. Assay used: immunoSEQ multiplex PCR; TCRdb lists only in-frame clones, some missing. The table lists more than 1,200,000 clones, around 98.5% of them singletons, with roughly 0.36% in the top ten. Sequencing input: naive CD4+ T cells sorted from blood. Subset described: CD45RA+ positively selected. The receptors derive from a man younger than 45 in good health.

The rearrangement links TRBV27 to TRBJ1-5, with D hard to call. The CDR3 length is 17 residues. Germline CDR1 and CDR2: MNHEY and SMNVEV (reference sequence). Between the trimmed V and J ends, which lost 1 base and 2 bases, there was a span of 15 bases. The CDR3 coding sequence is TGTGCCAGCAGTTTATTACGGGGTATGAAGGGCAATCAGCCCCAGCATTTT. It translates to CASSLLRGMKGNQPQHF.

This sequence joins TRBV7-2 and TRBJ1-3; D ambiguous. This CDR3 contains 15 residues. Germline loops: CDR1 SGHTA, CDR2 FQGNSA. V was clipped by 3 bases and J by 0 bases, with 9 bases between them. The DNA of the CDR3 is TGTGCCAGCAGCTTCTCAGCGTTCTCTGGAAACACCATATATTTT. Encoded protein: CASSFSAFSGNTIYF.

The gene calls are TRBV5-1 and TRBJ2-3; 10 bases are shared with TRBD2. Germline V gene data show CDR1 as SGHRS and CDR2 as YFSETQ. The J segment lost 0 bases and the V segment lost 5 bases, leaving 15 bases of the junction unmatched. The CDR3 length is 19 residues. The CDR3 region is CASSYPIGLAEPSTDTQYF. The DNA of the CDR3 is TGCGCCAGCAGTTACCCGATCGGACTAGCGGAGCCTAGCACAGATACGCAGTATTTT.

This clone was seen a single time. This sequence joins TRBV11-2 and TRBJ2-3; unclear D gene. The germline CDR1 and CDR2 sequences are SGHAT and FQNNGV. This CDR3 contains 12 residues. V lost 1 base to trimming and J lost 4 bases, with 3 bases between them. DNA for the CDR3: TGTGCCAGCAGCTTAGGAGCAGATACGCAGTATTTT. It is translated as CASSLGADTQYF.

The chain couples TRBV9 to TRBJ1-2, with D perhaps matching TRBD1 (6 bases). The ends were cut back, 2 bases at V and 3 bases at J, with 11 bases in the middle. The CDR3 is made up of 14 amino acids. Germline assignment: CDR1 SGDLS and CDR2 YYNGEE. This CDR3 is CASSVQDSYYGYTF. For the CDR3, the DNA is TGTGCCAGCAGCGTTCAGGACAGCTACTATGGCTACACCTTC.

The J gene is TRBJ2-7, the V gene TRBV6-4; perhaps TRBD1 as D (5 bases). Trimming removed 3 bases from V and 0 bases from J, with 24 bases in between. The CDR3 loop spans 19 amino acids. Germline assignment: CDR1 MRHNA and CDR2 SNTAGT. The DNA for the CDR3 is TGTGCCAGCAGTGAAAATGGGCGACGGGCAGGGTCGAGCTCCTACGAGCAGTACTTC. This sequence encodes CASSENGRRAGSSSYEQYF.